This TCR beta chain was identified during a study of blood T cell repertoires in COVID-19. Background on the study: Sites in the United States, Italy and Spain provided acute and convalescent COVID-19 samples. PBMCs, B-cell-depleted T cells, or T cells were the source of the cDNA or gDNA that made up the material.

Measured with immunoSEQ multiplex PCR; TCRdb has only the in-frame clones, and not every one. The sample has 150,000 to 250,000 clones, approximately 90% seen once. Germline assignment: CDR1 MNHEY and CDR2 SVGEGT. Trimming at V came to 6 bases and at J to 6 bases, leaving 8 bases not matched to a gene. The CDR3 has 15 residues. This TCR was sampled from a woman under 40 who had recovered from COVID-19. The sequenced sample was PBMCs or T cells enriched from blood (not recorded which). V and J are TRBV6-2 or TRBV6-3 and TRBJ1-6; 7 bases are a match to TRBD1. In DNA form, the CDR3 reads TGTGCCAGCAGCGAAGAGGGGGCCTCTAATTCACCCCTCCACTTT. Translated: CASSEEGASNSPLHF.